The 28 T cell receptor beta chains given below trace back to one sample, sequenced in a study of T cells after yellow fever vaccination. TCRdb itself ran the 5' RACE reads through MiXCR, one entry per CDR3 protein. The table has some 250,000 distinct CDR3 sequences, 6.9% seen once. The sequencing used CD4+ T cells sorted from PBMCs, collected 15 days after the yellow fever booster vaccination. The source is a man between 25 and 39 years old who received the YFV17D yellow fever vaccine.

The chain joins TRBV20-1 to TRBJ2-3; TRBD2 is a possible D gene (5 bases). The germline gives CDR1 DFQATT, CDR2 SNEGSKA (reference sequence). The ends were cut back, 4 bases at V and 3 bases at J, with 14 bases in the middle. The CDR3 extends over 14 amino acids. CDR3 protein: CSATKGDGTDTQYF. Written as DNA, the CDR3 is TGCAGTGCTACGAAGGGAGATGGGACAGATACGCAGTATTTT.

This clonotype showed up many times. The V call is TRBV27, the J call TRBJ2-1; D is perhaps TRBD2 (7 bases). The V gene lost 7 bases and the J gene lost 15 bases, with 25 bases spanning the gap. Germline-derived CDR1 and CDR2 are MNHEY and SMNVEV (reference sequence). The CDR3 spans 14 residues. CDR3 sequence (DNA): TGTGCCAGCACTGGCGGGGGCAGGGCGGGACGTAGGTTCTTC. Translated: CASTGGGRAGRRFF.

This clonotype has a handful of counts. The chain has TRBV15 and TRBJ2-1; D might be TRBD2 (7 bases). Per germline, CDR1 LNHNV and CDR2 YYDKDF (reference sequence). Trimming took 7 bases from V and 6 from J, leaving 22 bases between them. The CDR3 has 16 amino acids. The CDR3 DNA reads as TGTGCCACCAACACGGGGGCCGCCGGGGAGGGCAATGAGCAGTTCTTC. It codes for CATNTGAAGEGNEQFF.

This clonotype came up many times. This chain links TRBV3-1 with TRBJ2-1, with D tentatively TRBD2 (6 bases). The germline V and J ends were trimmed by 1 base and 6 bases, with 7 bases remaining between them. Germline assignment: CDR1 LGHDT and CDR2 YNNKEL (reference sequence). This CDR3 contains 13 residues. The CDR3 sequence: CASSQAGVNEQFF. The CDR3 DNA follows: TGTGCCAGCAGCCAAGCGGGGGTCAATGAGCAGTTCTTC.

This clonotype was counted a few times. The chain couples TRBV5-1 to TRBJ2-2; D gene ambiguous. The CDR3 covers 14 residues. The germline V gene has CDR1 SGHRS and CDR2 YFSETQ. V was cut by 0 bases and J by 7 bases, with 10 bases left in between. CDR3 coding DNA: TGCGCCAGCAGCTTGGGAGGTGACGGCGGGGAGCTGTTTTTT. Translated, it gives CASSLGGDGGELFF.

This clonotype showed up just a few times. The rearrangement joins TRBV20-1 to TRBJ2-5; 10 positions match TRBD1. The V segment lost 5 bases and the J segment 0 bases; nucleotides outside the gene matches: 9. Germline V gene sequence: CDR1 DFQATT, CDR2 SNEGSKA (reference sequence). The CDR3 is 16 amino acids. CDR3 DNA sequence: TGCAGTGCTCGAACCCGGGACAGGGGACACCAAGAGACCCAGTACTTC. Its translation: CSARTRDRGHQETQYF.

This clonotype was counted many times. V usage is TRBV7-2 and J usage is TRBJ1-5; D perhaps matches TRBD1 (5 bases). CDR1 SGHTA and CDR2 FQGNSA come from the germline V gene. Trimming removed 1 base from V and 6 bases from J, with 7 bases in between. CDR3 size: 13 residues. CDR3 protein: CASSLGQPQPQHF. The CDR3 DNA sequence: TGTGCCAGCAGCTTAGGACAGCCTCAGCCCCAGCATTTT.

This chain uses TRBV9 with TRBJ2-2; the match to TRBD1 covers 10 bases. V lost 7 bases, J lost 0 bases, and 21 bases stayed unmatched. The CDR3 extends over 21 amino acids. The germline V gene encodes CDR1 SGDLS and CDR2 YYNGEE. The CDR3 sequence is CASRILGGTGDLSPNTGELFF. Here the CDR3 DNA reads TGTGCCAGCCGAATACTAGGAGGGACAGGGGACTTATCCCCGAACACCGGGGAGCTGTTTTTT.

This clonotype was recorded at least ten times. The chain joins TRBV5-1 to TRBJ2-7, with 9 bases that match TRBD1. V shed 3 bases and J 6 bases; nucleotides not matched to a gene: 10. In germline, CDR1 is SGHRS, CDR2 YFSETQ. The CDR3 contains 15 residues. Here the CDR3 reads CASSWTQGATGEQYF. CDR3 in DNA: TGCGCCAGCAGCTGGACACAGGGGGCGACTGGCGAGCAGTACTTC. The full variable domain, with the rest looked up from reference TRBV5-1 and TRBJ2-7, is KAGVTQTPRYLIKTRGQQVTLSCSPISGHRSVSWYQQTPGQGLQFLFEYFSETQRNKGNFPGRFSGRQFSNSRSEMNVSTLELGDSALYLCASSWTQGATGEQYFGPGTRLTVT.

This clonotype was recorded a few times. CDR3 bases: TGTGCCAGCAGTTCGGGGACGGGACCAAAAGAGACCCAGTACTTC. This translates into CASSSGTGPKETQYF. The V and J genes are TRBV5-4 and TRBJ2-5; D tentatively fits TRBD1 or TRBD2 (5 bases each). Germline V CDR1 and CDR2: SGHNT, YYREEE (reference sequence). The CDR3 runs to 15 residues. Trimming stripped 5 bases from V and 3 bases from J, with 17 bases between.

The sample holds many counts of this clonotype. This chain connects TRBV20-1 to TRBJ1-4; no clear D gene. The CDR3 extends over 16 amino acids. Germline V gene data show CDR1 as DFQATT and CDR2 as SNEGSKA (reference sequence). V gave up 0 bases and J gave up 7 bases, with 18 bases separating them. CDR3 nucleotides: TGCAGTGCTAGAGATAAATTAGGAGGGCTGAGTGAAAAACTGTTTTTT. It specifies CSARDKLGGLSEKLFF.

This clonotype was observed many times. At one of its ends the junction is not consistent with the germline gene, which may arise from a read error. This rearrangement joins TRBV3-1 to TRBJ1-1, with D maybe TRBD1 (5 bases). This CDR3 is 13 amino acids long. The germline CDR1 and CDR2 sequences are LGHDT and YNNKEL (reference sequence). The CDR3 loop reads CASSPKPDTEAFF. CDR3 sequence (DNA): TGTGCCAGCAGCCCAAAACCGGACACGGAAGCTTTCTTT.

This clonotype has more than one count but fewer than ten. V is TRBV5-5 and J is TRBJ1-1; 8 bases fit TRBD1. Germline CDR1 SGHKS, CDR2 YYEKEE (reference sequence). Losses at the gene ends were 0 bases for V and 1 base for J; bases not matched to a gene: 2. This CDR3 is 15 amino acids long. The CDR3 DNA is TGTGCCAGCAGCTTGGGGGGACAGGCGAACACTGAAGCTTTCTTT. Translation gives CASSLGGQANTEAFF.

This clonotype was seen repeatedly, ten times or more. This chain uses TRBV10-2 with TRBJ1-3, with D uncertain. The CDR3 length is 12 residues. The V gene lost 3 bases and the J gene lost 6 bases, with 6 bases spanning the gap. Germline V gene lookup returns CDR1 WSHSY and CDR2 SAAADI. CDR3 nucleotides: TGCGCCAGCAGTGAACTGGTAAACACCATATATTTT. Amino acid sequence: CASSELVNTIYF.

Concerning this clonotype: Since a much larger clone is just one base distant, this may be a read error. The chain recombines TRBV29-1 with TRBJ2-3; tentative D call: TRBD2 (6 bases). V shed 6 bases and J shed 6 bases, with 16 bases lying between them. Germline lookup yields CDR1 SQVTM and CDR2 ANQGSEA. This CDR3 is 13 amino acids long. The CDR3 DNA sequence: TGCAGCGTGGCTGGCGGGATGTTCGATACGCAGTATTTT. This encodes CSVAGGMFDTQYF.

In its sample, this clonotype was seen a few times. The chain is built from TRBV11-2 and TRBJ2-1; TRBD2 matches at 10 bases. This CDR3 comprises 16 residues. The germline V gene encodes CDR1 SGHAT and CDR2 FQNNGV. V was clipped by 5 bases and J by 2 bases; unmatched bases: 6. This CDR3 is CASSTRTSGAYNEQFF. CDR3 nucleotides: TGTGCCAGCAGCACCAGGACTAGCGGAGCCTACAATGAGCAGTTCTTC.

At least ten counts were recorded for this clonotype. The CDR3 region is CSARKSAGGLNQPQHF. The CDR3 coding sequence is TGCAGTGCTAGAAAAAGCGCAGGGGGCCTGAATCAGCCCCAGCATTTT. This rearrangement joins TRBV20-1 to TRBJ1-5; 8 positions match TRBD1. V was pared by 2 bases and J by 4 bases, with 10 bases of the junction left unmatched. In germline, CDR1 is DFQATT, CDR2 SNEGSKA (reference sequence). The length of the CDR3 is 16 residues.

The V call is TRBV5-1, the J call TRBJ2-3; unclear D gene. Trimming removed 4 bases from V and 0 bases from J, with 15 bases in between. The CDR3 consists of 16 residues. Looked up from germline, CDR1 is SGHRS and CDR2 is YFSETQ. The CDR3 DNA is TGCGCCAGCAGCACCCAAGGGTTCAGGAGCACAGATACGCAGTATTTT. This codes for CASSTQGFRSTDTQYF.

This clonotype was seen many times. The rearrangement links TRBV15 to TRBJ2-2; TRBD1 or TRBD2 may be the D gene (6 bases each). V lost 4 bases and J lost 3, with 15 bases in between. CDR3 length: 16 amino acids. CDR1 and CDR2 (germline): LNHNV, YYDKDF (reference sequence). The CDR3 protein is CATSKGGTRDTGELFF. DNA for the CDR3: TGTGCCACCAGCAAAGGGGGGACGCGGGACACCGGGGAGCTGTTTTTT.

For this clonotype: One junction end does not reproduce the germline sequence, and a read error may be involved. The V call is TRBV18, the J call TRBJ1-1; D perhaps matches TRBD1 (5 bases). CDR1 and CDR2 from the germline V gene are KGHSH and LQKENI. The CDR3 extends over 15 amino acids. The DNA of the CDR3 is TGTACCAGCTCACCCCGGATAGGGGAAGCCACTGAAGCTTTCTTT. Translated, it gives CTSSPRIGEATEAFF.

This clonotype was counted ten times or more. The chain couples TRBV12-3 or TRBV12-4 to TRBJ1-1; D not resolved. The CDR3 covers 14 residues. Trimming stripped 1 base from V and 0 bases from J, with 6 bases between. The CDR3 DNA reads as TGTGCCAGCAGTTTAGGACGGATGAACACTGAAGCTTTCTTT. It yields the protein CASSLGRMNTEAFF.

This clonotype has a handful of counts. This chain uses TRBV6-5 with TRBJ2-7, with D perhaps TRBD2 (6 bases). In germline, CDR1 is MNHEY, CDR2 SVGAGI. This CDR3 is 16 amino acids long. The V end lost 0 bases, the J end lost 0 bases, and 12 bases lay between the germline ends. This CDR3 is CASSYSGRPSSYEQYF. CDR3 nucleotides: TGTGCCAGCAGTTACTCTGGGAGGCCCAGCTCCTACGAGCAGTACTTC.

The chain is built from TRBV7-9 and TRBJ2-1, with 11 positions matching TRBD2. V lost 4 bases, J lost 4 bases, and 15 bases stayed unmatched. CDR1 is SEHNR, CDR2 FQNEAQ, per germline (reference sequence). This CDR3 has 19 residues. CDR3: CASSSDRASGRPRYNEQFF. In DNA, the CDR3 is TGTGCCAGCAGCTCCGACCGGGCTAGCGGGAGGCCGAGGTACAATGAGCAGTTCTTC.

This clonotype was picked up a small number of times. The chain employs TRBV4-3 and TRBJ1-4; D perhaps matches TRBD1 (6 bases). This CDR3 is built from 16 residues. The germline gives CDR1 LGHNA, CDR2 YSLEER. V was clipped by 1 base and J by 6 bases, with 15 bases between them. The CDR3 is CASSQGLGQTDEKLFF. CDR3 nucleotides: TGCGCCAGCAGCCAAGGGTTAGGACAGACGGATGAAAAACTGTTTTTT.

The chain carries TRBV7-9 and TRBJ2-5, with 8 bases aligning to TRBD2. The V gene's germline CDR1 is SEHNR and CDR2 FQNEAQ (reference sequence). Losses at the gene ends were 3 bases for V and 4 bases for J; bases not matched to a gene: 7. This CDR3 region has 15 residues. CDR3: CASSFGAGGTETQYF. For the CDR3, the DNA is TGTGCCAGCAGCTTCGGGGCGGGGGGAACAGAGACCCAGTACTTC.

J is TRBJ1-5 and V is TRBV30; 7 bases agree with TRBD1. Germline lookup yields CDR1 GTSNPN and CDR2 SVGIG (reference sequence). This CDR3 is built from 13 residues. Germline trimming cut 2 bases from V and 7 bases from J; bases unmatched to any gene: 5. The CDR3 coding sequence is TGTGCCTGGAGTCGACAGGGAGGACAGCCCCAGCATTTT. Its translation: CAWSRQGGQPQHF.

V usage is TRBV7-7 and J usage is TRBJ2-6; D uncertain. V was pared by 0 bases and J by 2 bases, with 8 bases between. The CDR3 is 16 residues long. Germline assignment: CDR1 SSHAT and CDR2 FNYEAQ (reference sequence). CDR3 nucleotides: TGTGCCAGCAGCTTAGCGCTTAGCCCTGGGGCCAACGTCCTGACTTTC. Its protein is CASSLALSPGANVLTF. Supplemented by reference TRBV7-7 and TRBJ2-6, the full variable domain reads GAGVSQSPRYKVTKRGQDVTLRCDPISSHATLYWYQQALGQGPEFLTYFNYEAQPDKSGLPSDRFSAERPEGSISTLTIQRTEQRDSAMYRCASSLALSPGANVLTFGAGSRLTVL.

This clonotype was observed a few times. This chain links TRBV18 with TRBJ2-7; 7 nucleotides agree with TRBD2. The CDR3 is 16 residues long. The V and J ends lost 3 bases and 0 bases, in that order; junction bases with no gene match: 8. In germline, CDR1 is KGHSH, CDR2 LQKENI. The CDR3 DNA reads TGTGCCAGCTCACCGCAGGGAGGGGCTGTCTCCTACGAGCAGTACTTC. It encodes CASSPQGGAVSYEQYF.